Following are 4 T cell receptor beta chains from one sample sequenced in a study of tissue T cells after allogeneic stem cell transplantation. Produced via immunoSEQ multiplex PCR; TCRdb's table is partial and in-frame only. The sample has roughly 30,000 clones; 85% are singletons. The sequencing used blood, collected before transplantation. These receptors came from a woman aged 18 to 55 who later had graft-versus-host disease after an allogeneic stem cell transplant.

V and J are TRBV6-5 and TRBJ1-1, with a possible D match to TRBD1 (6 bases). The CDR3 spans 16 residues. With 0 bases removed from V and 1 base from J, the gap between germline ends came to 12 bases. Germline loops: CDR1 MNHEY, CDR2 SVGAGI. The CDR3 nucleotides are TGTGCCAGCAGTTACTCGGTGGGGGCATGGAACACTGAAGCTTTCTTT. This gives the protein CASSYSVGAWNTEAFF.

CDR3 nucleotide sequence: TGTGCCAGTAGCCGAAGGGCTAGCGGGGGGAGAGATGAGCAGTTCTTC. Translated, it gives CASSRRASGGRDEQFF. The chain couples TRBV19 to TRBJ2-1; 11 bases map to TRBD2. The CDR3 consists of 16 residues. Germline V gives CDR1 LNHDA, CDR2 SQIVND (reference sequence). V shed 6 bases, J shed 8 bases, and the junction held 12 bases outside the gene matches.

The CDR3 loop is CASSPAGGPGETQYF. In nucleotides, the CDR3 is TGTGCCAGCAGCCCGGCGGGGGGTCCGGGGGAGACCCAGTACTTC. The rearrangement joins TRBV7-6 to TRBJ2-5, with 8 bases lining up with TRBD2. CDR1 and CDR2 (germline): SGHVS, FNYEAQ. Trimming at V came to 5 bases and at J to 5 bases, leaving 10 bases not matched to a gene. The CDR3 is 15 amino acids.

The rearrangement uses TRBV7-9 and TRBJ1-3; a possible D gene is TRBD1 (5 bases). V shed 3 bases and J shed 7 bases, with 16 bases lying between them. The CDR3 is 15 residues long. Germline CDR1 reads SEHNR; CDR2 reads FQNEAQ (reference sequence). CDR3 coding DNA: TGTGCCAGCAGCTTTGCCTCCAGGGTGTGGAACACCATATATTTT. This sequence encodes CASSFASRVWNTIYF.